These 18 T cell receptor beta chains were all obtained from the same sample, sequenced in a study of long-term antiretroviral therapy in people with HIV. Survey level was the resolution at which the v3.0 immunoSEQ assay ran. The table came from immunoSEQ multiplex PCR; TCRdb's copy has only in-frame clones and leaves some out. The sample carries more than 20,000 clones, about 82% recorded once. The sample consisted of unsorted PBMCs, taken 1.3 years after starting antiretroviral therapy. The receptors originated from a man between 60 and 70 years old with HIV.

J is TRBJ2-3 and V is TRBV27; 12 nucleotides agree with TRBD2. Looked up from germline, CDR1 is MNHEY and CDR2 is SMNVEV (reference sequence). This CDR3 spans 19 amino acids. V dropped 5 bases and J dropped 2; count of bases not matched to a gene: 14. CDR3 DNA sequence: TGTGCCAGCAGTCCCGGCCCCGCTACTAGCGGGAGGCCCACAGATACGCAGTATTTT. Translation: CASSPGPATSGRPTDTQYF.

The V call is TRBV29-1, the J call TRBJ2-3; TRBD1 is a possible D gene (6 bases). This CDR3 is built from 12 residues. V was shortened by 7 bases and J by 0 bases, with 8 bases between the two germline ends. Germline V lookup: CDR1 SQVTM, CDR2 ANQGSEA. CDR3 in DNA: TGCAGCGGGGGGCTTAGCACAGATACGCAGTATTTT. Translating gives CSGGLSTDTQYF.

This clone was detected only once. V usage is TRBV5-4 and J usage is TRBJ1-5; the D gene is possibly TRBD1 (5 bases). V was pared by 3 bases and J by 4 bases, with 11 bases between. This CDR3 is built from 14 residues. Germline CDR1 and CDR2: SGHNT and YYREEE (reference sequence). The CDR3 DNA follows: TGTGCCAGCAGCTCCGGAGGGGAAAATCAGCCCCAGCATTTT. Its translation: CASSSGGENQPQHF.

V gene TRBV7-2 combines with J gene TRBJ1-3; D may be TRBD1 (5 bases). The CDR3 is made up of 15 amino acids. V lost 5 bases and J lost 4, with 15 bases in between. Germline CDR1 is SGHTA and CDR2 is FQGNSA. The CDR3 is CASSPPGASGNTIYF. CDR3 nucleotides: TGTGCCAGCAGCCCACCTGGGGCTTCAGGAAACACCATATATTTT.

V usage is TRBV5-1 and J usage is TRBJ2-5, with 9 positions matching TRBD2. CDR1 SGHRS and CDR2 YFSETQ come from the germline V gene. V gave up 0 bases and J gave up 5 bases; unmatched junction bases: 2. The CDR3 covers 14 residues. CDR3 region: CASSLVAGEETQYF. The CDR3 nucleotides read TGCGCCAGCAGCTTGGTAGCGGGAGAGGAGACCCAGTACTTC.

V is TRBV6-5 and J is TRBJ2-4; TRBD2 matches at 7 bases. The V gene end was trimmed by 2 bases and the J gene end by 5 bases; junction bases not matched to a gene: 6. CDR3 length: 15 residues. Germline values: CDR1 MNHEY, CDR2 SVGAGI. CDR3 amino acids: CASSYLGGRENIQYF. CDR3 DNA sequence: TGTGCCAGCAGTTACCTCGGGGGGAGAGAAAACATTCAGTACTTC.

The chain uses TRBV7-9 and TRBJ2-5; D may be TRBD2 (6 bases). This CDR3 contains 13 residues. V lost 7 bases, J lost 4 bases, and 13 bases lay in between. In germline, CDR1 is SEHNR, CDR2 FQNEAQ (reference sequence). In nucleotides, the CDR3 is TGTGCCAGCAACCTTGCGGGGACAGAGACCCAGTACTTC. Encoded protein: CASNLAGTETQYF. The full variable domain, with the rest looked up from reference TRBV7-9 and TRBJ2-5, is DTGVSQNPRHKITKRGQNVTFRCDPISEHNRLYWYRQTLGQGPEFLTYFQNEAQLEKSRLLSDRFSAERPKGSFSTLEIQRTEQGDSAMYLCASNLAGTETQYFGPGTRLLVL.

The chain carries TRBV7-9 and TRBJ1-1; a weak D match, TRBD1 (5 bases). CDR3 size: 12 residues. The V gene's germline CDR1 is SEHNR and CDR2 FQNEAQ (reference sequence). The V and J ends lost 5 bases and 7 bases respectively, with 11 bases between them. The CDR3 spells CASSPPQGEAFF. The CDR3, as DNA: TGTGCCAGCAGCCCACCGCAGGGTGAAGCTTTCTTT.

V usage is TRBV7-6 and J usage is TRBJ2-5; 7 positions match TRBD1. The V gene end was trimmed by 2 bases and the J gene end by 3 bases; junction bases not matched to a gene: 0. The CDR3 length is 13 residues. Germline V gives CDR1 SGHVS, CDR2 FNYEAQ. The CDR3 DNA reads TGTGCCAGCAGCTTAACAGGGGAAGAGACCCAGTACTTC. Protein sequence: CASSLTGEETQYF.

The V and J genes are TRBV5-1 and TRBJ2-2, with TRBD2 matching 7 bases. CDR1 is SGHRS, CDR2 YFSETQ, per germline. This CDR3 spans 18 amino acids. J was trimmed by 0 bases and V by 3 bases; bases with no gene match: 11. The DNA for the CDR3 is TGCGCCAGCAGCTCGGACAACCGACTAGCCTCGAACACCGGGGAGCTGTTTTTT. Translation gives CASSSDNRLASNTGELFF.

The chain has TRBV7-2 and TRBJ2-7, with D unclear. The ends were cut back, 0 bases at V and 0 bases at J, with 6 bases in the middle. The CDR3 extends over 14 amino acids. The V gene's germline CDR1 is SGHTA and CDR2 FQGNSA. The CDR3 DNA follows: TGTGCCAGCAGCTTAGCTCAGAGCTCCTACGAGCAGTACTTC. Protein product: CASSLAQSSYEQYF.

The CDR3 DNA reads as TGTGCCTGGAGCTGGGGGGTAGGAAACACCATATATTTT. As protein: CAWSWGVGNTIYF. The chain links TRBV30 to TRBJ1-3; TRBD1 is a possible D gene (5 bases). This CDR3 is built from 13 residues. Trimming stripped 3 bases from V and 4 bases from J, with 10 bases between. Germline CDR1 and CDR2: GTSNPN and SVGIG (reference sequence).

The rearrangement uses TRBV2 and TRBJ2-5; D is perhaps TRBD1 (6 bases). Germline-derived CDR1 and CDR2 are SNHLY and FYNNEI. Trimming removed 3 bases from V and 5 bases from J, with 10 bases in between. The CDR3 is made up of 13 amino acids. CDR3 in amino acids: CASSDRGGETQYF. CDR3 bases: TGTGCCAGCAGTGACAGGGGTGGGGAGACCCAGTACTTC.

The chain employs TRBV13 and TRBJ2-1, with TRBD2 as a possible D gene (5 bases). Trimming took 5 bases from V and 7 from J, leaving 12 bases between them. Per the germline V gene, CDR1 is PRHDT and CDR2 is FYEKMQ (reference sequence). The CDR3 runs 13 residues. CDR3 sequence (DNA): TGTGCCAGCAGCGCCTTCGGGGTTAATGAGCAGTTCTTC. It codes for CASSAFGVNEQFF. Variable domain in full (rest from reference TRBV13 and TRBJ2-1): AAGVIQSPRHLIKEKRETATLKCYPIPRHDTVYWYQQGPGQDPQFLISFYEKMQSDKGSIPDRFSAQQFSDYHSELNMSSLELGDSALYFCASSAFGVNEQFFGPGTRLTVL.

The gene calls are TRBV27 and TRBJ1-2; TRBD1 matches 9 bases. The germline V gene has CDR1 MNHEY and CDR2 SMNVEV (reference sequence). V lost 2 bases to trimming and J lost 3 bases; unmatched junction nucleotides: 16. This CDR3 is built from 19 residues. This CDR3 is CASSLGPGTGTPLDYGYTF. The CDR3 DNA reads TGTGCCAGCAGTTTAGGTCCCGGGACAGGGACCCCTCTAGACTATGGCTACACCTTC.

Written as DNA, the CDR3 is TGTGCCAGCAGCCACCAAGGGAGGACTGAAGCTTTCTTT. This translates into CASSHQGRTEAFF. The chain couples TRBV5-4 to TRBJ1-1; D is undetermined. V dropped 4 bases and J dropped 5 bases, with 12 bases sitting between them. The CDR3 totals 13 residues. Germline CDR1 is SGHNT and CDR2 is YYREEE (reference sequence). Drawing the rest from reference TRBV5-4 and TRBJ1-1, the complete variable domain is ETGVTQSPTHLIKTRGQQVTLRCSSQSGHNTVSWYQQALGQGPQFIFQYYREEENGRGNFPPRFSGLQFPNYSSELNVNALELDDSALYLCASSHQGRTEAFFGQGTRLTVV.

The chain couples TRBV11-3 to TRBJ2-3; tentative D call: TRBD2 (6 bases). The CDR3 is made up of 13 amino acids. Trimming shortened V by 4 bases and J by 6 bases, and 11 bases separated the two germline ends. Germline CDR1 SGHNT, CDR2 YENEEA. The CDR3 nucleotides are TGTGCCAGCAGCTCGGGAGTTTATGATACGCAGTATTTT. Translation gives CASSSGVYDTQYF.

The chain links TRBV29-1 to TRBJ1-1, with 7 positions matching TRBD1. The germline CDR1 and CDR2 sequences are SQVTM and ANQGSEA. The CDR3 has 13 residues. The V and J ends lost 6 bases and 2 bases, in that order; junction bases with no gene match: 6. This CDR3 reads CSVHRGGNTEAFF. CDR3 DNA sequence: TGCAGCGTACACAGGGGAGGTAACACTGAAGCTTTCTTT.